This T cell receptor beta chain was sequenced in a study of shared clonotypes between healthy human individuals. Study-wide background: Sampling drew on donors who were a couple of women and a few men aged 18 to 49.

Genomic DNA, for the unsorted samples, came from around 90 million PBMCs. The CDR3 spans 13 residues. Germline CDR1 SNHLY, CDR2 FYNNEI. Trimming cost V 1 base and J 5 bases, with 8 bases left between them. Researchers divided each subset's genomic DNA evenly across several immunoSEQ plates. PBMC DNA, left unsorted, was sequenced on ten immunoSEQ deep assay plates. Only in-frame clones appear in the TCRdb table, and some are missing; sequencing was by immunoSEQ multiplex PCR. This sample has fewer than 650,000 clones, with around 81% found just once. The chain has TRBV2 and TRBJ1-2; D not certain. Material for sequencing was PBMCs. The receptor's source is a middle-aged woman in good health. Some clones in this sample may be carry-over from other donors' samples. The CDR3 region has the DNA TGTGCCAGCAGTGAAGGATGGGAGTATGGCTACACCTTC. The encoded protein is CASSEGWEYGYTF.